This TCR beta chain was found in a study of tumor-infiltrating lymphocytes in oesophageal squamous cell carcinoma. CDR1 is ENHRY and CDR2 is SYGVKD in the germline V gene. The CDR3 has 13 residues. The V end lost 7 bases, the J end lost 7 bases, and 16 bases lay between the germline ends. A single record per CDR3 protein comes from TCRdb applying MiXCR to the PCR reads. The sample records 15,000 to 20,000 distinct CDR3 sequences, just over 40% being singletons. The V and J genes are TRBV10-3 and TRBJ2-5; D remains unclear. The sequence came from a male donor with esophageal squamous cell carcinoma. The sample consisted of normal esophageal tissue next to the tumor. DNA for the CDR3: TGTGCCATCAAAGCCCCAAGTTTGGGGACCCAGTACTTC. It translates to CAIKAPSLGTQYF.